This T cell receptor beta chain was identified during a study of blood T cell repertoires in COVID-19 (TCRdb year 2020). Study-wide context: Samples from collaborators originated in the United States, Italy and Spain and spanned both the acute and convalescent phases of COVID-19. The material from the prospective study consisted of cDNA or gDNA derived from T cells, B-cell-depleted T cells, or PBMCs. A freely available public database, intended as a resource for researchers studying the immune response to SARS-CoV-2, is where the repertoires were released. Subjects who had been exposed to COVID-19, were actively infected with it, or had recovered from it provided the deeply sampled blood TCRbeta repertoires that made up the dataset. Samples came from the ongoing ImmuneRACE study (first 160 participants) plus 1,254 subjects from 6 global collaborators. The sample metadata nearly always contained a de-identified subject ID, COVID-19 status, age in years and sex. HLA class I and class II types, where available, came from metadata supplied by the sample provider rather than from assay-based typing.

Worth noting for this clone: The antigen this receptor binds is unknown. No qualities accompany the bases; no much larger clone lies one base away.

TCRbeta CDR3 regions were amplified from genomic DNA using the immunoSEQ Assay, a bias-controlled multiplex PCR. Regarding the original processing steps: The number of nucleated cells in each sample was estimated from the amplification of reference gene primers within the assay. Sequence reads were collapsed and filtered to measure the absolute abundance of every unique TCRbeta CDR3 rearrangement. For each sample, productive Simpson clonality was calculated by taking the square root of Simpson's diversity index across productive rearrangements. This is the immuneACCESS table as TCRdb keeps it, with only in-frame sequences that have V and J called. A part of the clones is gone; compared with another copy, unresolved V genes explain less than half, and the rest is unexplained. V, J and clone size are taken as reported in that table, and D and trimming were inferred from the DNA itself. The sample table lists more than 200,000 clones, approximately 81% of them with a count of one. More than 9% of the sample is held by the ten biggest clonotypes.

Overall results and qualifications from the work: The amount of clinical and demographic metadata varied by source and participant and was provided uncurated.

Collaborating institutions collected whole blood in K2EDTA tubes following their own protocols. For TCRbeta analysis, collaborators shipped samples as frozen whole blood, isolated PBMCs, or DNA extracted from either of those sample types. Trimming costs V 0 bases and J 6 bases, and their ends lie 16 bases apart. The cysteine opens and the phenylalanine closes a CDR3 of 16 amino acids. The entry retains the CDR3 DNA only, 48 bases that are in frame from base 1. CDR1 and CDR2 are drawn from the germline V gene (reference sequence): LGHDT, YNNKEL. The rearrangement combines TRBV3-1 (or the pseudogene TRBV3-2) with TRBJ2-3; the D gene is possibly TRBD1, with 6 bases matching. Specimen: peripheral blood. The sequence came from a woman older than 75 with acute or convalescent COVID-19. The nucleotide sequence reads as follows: TGTGCCAGCAGCCAAGATTGGGGGACCAGGGGTGATACGCAGTATTTT. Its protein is CASSQDWGTRGDTQYF.